This record concerns one T cell receptor (beta chain) sequence. For CDR3 and TCR beta VDJ profiling, genomic DNA was the template used. TCRdb ran MiXCR on the reads and lists one entry per CDR3 protein. The sample holds over 40,000 distinct CDR3 sequences, roughly 69% seen once. This sample stems from a study of CD8+CD57+ T cells in acquired aplastic anemia. The CDR3 totals 14 residues. The germline gives CDR1 PRHDT, CDR2 FYEKMQ (reference sequence). V lost 7 bases to trimming and J lost 0 bases, with 12 bases between them. The specimen was sorted CD4+, CD8+, or CD8+CD57+ T cells (not recorded which) from PBMCs. The chain combines TRBV13 with TRBJ1-2; D ambiguous. This clonotype originated in a human donor in good health, serving as a control. CDR3 in DNA: TGTGCCAGCACCAATGAACCTCCTAACTATGGCTACACCTTC. It yields the protein CASTNEPPNYGYTF.